The rows below give T cell receptor beta chains drawn from one sample of a study of T cells after yellow fever vaccination. MiXCR, applied by TCRdb to the 5' RACE reads, yields one record per CDR3 protein. The repertoire holds roughly 160,000 distinct CDR3 sequences, with around 9% as singletons. The sequencing used CD8+ T cells sorted from PBMCs, collected 45 days after the yellow fever booster vaccination. The receptors originated from a man between 18 and 35 years old who received the YFV17D yellow fever vaccine. The CDR3 runs from the conserved cysteine through the conserved F or W. D genes are given only for firm matches. A clone size is listed for some rows: how often the clone was seen (once, few, many), or a class if it is expanded.

cdr3_aa	cdr3_nt	d_call	j_call	clone_size	v_call
CAISESGEGNQPQHF	TGTGCCATCAGTGAGTCGGGAGAAGGCAATCAGCCCCAGCATTTT	-	TRBJ1-5	-	TRBV10-3
CASSYSIWDREGRYEQYF	TGTGCCAGCAGTTACTCGATATGGGACAGGGAAGGTAGATACGAGCAGTACTTC	TRBD1	TRBJ2-7	many	TRBV6-6
CACRTDLAGANVLTF	TGTGCCTGTAGGACAGACCTAGCTGGGGCCAACGTCCTGACTTTC	-	TRBJ2-6	many	TRBV6-6
CASSVAGGTGGPYDEQYF	TGTGCCAGCAGCGTAGCCGGCGGGACAGGGGGCCCATATGACGAGCAGTACTTC	TRBD1	TRBJ2-7	few	TRBV9
CASSQAGTGIDGYTF	TGCGCCAGCAGCCAAGCTGGGACCGGAATTGATGGCTACACCTTC	-	TRBJ1-2	few	TRBV4-1
CASSSAGLLFYNEQFF	TGTGCCAGCAGTTCCGCGGGACTACTCTTCTACAATGAGCAGTTCTTC	TRBD2	TRBJ2-1	few	TRBV6-5
CASSVAGPGDTDTQYF	TGTGCCAGCAGCGTAGCTGGGCCGGGGGACACAGATACGCAGTATTTT	-	TRBJ2-3	-	TRBV9
CASSLLGLVTDTQYF	TGTGCCAGCAGCTTGCTTGGACTAGTCACAGATACGCAGTATTTT	TRBD2	TRBJ2-3	-	TRBV5-5
CASSYSSWGRGQETQYF	TGTGCCAGCAGTTACTCTTCTTGGGGCAGGGGACAAGAGACCCAGTACTTC	-	TRBJ2-5	-	TRBV6-5
CASVHVRGMEAFF	TGCGCCAGCGTCCATGTTCGGGGCATGGAAGCTTTCTTT	-	TRBJ1-1	-	TRBV4-1
CASSQGPGVVGQPQHF	TGCGCCAGCAGCCAAGGCCCGGGGGTGGTTGGTCAGCCCCAGCATTTT	-	TRBJ1-5	few	TRBV4-3
CSARPLSSGNTIYF	TGCAGTGCTAGGCCATTGAGCTCTGGAAACACCATATATTTT	-	TRBJ1-3	few	TRBV20-1
CASSDDDRAPYNEQFF	TGTGCCAGCAGTGACGACGACAGAGCTCCCTACAATGAGCAGTTCTTC	-	TRBJ2-1	many	TRBV6-4
CASSTGGFSYGYTF	TGTGCCAGCAGCACAGGGGGGTTCAGCTATGGCTACACCTTC	TRBD1	TRBJ1-2	-	TRBV6-5
CSVAGLGNIQYF	TGCAGCGTCGCCGGCCTTGGGAACATTCAGTACTTC	-	TRBJ2-4	many	TRBV29-1
CSAVGSPNHGYTF	TGCAGTGCTGTCGGATCCCCGAACCATGGCTACACCTTC	-	TRBJ1-2	-	TRBV20-1
CASRHVDSYSGNTIYF	TGCGCCAGCAGACATGTCGACAGCTACTCTGGAAACACCATATATTTT	-	TRBJ1-3	-	TRBV4-1
CATSAPGREQFF	TGTGCCACCAGTGCCCCTGGGAGAGAGCAGTTCTTC	-	TRBJ2-1	-	TRBV24-1
CASSQLLHGVGTDTQYF	TGCGCCAGCAGCCAACTCCTCCACGGGGTTGGCACAGATACGCAGTATTTT	-	TRBJ2-3	many	TRBV4-3
CASSVSPGQGRDTQYF	TGCGCCAGCAGCGTATCACCGGGACAGGGGAGGGATACGCAGTATTTT	TRBD1	TRBJ2-3	few	TRBV4-1
CSAYTSGGSYEQYF	TGCAGTGCTTACACTAGCGGGGGGTCCTACGAGCAGTACTTC	TRBD2	TRBJ2-7	few	TRBV20-1